This record covers a single T cell receptor (beta chain). Using unique molecular identifiers, the investigators prepared the TCRbeta library. TCRdb independently ran MiXCR on the PCR reads; one entry per CDR3 protein. The sample includes more than 550,000 distinct CDR3 sequences, about 10% seen only once; the top ten take roughly 4%. The data derive from a study of T-cell reconstitution after alpha-beta-depleted transplantation in children. The CDR3 totals 15 residues. Trimming stripped 0 bases from V and 0 bases from J, with 7 bases between. Germline V gene sequence: CDR1 SGHKS, CDR2 YYEKEE (reference sequence).

The sample in question was PBMCs from the stem cell graft donor, obtained from the stem cell graft. This sequence joins TRBV5-5 and TRBJ1-5; the D is unclear. The sequence was obtained from a human donor who donated a stem cell graft to a child with acute myeloid leukemia. The CDR3 DNA sequence: TGTGCCAGCAGCTTGGTATCCGCTAGCAATCAGCCCCAGCATTTT. Protein product: CASSLVSASNQPQHF. Based on the CDR3 plus reference TRBV5-5 and TRBJ1-5, the full variable domain is DAGVTQSPTHLIKTRGQQVTLRCSPISGHKSVSWYQQVLGQGPQFIFQYYEKEERGRGNFPDRFSARQFPNYSSELNVNALLLGDSALYLCASSLVSASNQPQHFGDGTRLSIL.